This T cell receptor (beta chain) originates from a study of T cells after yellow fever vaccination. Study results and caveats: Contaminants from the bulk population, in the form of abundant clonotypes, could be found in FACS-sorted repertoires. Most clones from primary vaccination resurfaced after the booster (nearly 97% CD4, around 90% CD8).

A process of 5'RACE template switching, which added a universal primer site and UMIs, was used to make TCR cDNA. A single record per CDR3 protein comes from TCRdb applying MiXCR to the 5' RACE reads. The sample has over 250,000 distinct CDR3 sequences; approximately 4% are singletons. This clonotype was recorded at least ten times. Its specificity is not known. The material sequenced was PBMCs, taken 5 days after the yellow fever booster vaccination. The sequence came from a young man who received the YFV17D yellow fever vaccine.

CDR3 amino acids: CASSYSGGLGSPLHF. Here the CDR3 DNA reads TGTGCCAGCAGCTACTCAGGGGGCCTGGGTTCACCCCTCCACTTT. The chain combines TRBV7-8 with TRBJ1-6; 8 positions match TRBD1. Germline-derived CDR1 and CDR2 are SGHVS and FQNEAQ. CDR3 length: 15 amino acids. V lost 4 bases and J lost 9; bases outside the gene matches: 8.